This TCR beta chain was sequenced in a study of response to subunit inactivated influenza vaccine. General observations from the study: T cells newly recruited by each seasonal influenza vaccination are few, the authors suggested.

TCRdb used MiXCR to reprocess the RT-PCR reads, holding one entry per CDR3 protein. The table records 800,000 to 1,000,000 distinct CDR3 sequences, 21% of them present only once. Turning to this clonotype: Its antigen is still unknown.

The CDR3 is 18 amino acids. Germline trimming cut 5 bases from V and 2 bases from J; bases unmatched to any gene: 11. CDR1 and CDR2 from the germline V gene are SNHLY and FYNNEI. This specimen was PBMCs from blood, taken 5 days after vaccination. This TCR was recovered from a man aged 50 to 59 who received an inactivated influenza vaccine. The J gene is TRBJ2-3, the V gene TRBV2, with 12 bases that match TRBD2. This CDR3 is CASSYFVLAGGSTDTQYF. CDR3 coding DNA: TGTGCCAGCAGTTACTTCGTACTAGCGGGGGGTTCCACAGATACGCAGTATTTT.